The sequence of this TCR beta chain was determined in a study of tumor and adjacent non-tumor tissue in lung cancer. Turning to the study itself: On average, productive TCRbeta reads reached a few million per sample.

A modified ARM-PCR protocol with three rounds of nested PCR amplified TCRbeta. MiXCR was run by TCRdb on the multiplex PCR reads, yielding one entry per CDR3 protein. In the table there are roughly 49,000 distinct CDR3 sequences, 74% of which are singletons. The CDR3 is 13 residues long. Per the germline V gene, CDR1 is SEHNR and CDR2 is FQNEAQ (reference sequence). This sample's RNA came from whole unsorted tissue. Distant lung tissue was collected more than 3 cm away from the tumor edge. On this clonotype: Being one base from a much bigger clone, this may be a read error.

The chain employs TRBV7-9 and TRBJ1-3, with D hard to call. The origin of this receptor is a woman aged 60-75 years with non-small cell lung cancer. The sequencing input was distant non-tumor lung tissue. CDR3 nucleotides: TGTGTCAGCAGCTTTGGGTTTACTACCACCATATATTTT. This translates into CVSSFGFTTTIYF.